Below are 10 T cell receptor beta chains sequenced from a single sample in a study of blood T cell repertoires in COVID-19 (dated by TCRdb to between 2020 and 2021). Library generation was performed with the immunoSEQ multiplex PCR assay. TCRdb retrieved this table from immuneACCESS and kept in-frame rearrangements only. Not all clones are present; in checked studies, unresolved V genes account for under half, and no reason is known for the remainder. The sample has about 190,000 clones on record, roughly 90% of them singletons. The ten largest clonotypes hold approximately 0.56% of the sample. Sequenced: peripheral blood. The receptor set was obtained from a man aged 50-59 years with acute or convalescent COVID-19.

The chain employs TRBV6-5 and TRBJ1-5; 8 bases are shared with TRBD1. The V and J ends lost 3 bases and 3 bases, in that order; junction bases with no gene match: 4. Germline CDR1 reads MNHEY; CDR2 reads SVGAGI. CDR3 length: 15 amino acids. The chain's CDR3 is CASSYRQGPNQPQHF. In DNA, the CDR3 is TGTGCCAGCAGTTATAGACAGGGGCCCAATCAGCCCCAGCATTTT.

The CDR3 spells CASSPGLAGGHEQYF. DNA for the CDR3: TGTGCCAGCAGCCCGGGACTAGCGGGAGGACACGAGCAGTACTTC. This chain connects TRBV11-2 to TRBJ2-7; 15 bases line up with TRBD2. The CDR3 covers 15 residues. In germline, CDR1 is SGHAT, CDR2 FQNNGV. Trimming at V came to 5 bases and at J to 5 bases, leaving 4 bases not matched to a gene.

This sequence joins TRBV6-2 or TRBV6-3 and TRBJ1-5, with 8 bases lining up with TRBD1. J was trimmed by 1 base and V by 6 bases; bases with no gene match: 5. Germline CDR1 is MNHEY and CDR2 is SVGEGT. CDR3 length equals 15 residues. Here the CDR3 DNA reads TGTGCCAGCAGCTTCGGGACAGGCAGCAATCAGCCCCAGCATTTT. Protein sequence: CASSFGTGSNQPQHF.

V gene TRBV11-2 combines with J gene TRBJ2-1; the match to TRBD2 covers 10 bases. Per germline, CDR1 SGHAT and CDR2 FQNNGV. V shed 0 bases, J shed 0 bases, and the junction held 2 bases outside the gene matches. The CDR3 runs 17 residues. DNA for the CDR3: TGTGCCAGCAGCTTAGAACCTAGCGGGAGCTCCTACAATGAGCAGTTCTTC. It translates to CASSLEPSGSSYNEQFF.

The V and J genes are TRBV5-8 and TRBJ1-3; D might be TRBD1 (5 bases). The CDR3 sequence is 16 residues long. Germline loops: CDR1 SGHTS, CDR2 YDEGEE. Deletions cut 4 bases from V and 0 bases from J, with 14 bases between. CDR3 sequence: CASSHATGVSGNTIYF. In nucleotides, the CDR3 is TGTGCCAGCAGCCACGCAACAGGAGTCTCTGGAAACACCATATATTTT.

CDR3 sequence (DNA): TGTGCCAGTAGTCGGGGTGGCAGACCCCAGTTCTTC. Translated: CASSRGGRPQFF. The chain has TRBV19 and TRBJ2-1, with D tentatively TRBD2 (5 bases). Germline CDR1 is LNHDA and CDR2 is SQIVND (reference sequence). The CDR3 has 12 amino acids. The V gene lost 5 bases and the J gene lost 13 bases, with 15 bases spanning the gap.

This clone appeared a few times. The gene calls are TRBV30 and TRBJ1-6; D is ambiguous. The V gene lost 2 bases and the J gene lost 0 bases, with 14 bases spanning the gap. CDR3 length equals 17 residues. Germline values: CDR1 GTSNPN, CDR2 SVGIG (reference sequence). The CDR3 loop is CAWSTSRTSSYNSPLHF. CDR3 in DNA: TGTGCCTGGAGTACCTCCCGTACCAGCTCCTATAATTCACCCCTCCACTTT.

The rearrangement uses TRBV7-2 and TRBJ2-7; the D gene is possibly TRBD2 (5 bases). CDR3 length equals 14 residues. With 1 base removed from V and 2 bases from J, the gap between germline ends came to 9 bases. Per germline, CDR1 SGHTA and CDR2 FQGNSA. The CDR3 nucleotides are TGTGCCAGCAGCTTAGATATACTAGCCTACGAGCAGTACTTC. As protein: CASSLDILAYEQYF.

The CDR3 protein is CASSQDHTSGSSYEQYF. CDR3 coding DNA: TGTGCCAGCAGCCAAGACCATACTAGCGGAAGCTCCTACGAGCAGTACTTC. The V gene is TRBV3-1 (or the pseudogene TRBV3-2), the J gene TRBJ2-7, with TRBD2 identical over 8 bases. Germline values: CDR1 LGHDT, CDR2 YNNKEL (reference sequence). Losses at the gene ends were 0 bases for V and 0 bases for J; bases not matched to a gene: 7. The CDR3 totals 17 residues.

The chain employs TRBV19 and TRBJ2-5; tentatively, D is TRBD2 (6 bases). Per the germline V gene, CDR1 is LNHDA and CDR2 is SQIVND (reference sequence). The CDR3 has 16 residues. Trimming took off 6 bases at V and 5 bases at J, with 22 bases between the two ends. The CDR3 loop is CASSPRRGRLVETQYF. The CDR3, as DNA: TGTGCCAGTAGCCCTCGGAGGGGACGGTTGGTGGAGACCCAGTACTTC.